A selection of T cell receptor beta chains follows, all from one sample in a study of CD4 and CD8 cells across lung adenocarcinoma regions. TCRdb re-called the PCR reads through MiXCR, storing one row per CDR3 protein. In the table there are tens of thousands of distinct CDR3 sequences, 40% to 65% of which are singletons. The sample consisted of CD4+ T cells from the center of a lung tumor. The receptors were gathered from a male donor with lung adenocarcinoma. The CD4 and CD8 labels of this study may be unreliable. The CDR3 runs from the conserved cysteine through the conserved F or W. The D gene is left open where the match is weak. The size of a clone is reported for some rows only, either as once, few or many, or as a class for expanded clones.

TRBJ2-5	many	TRBD2	TRBV10-1	CASMKRELKETQYF	TGCGCCAGCATGAAGCGGGAGCTTAAAGAGACCCAGTACTTC
TRBJ2-7	many	.	TRBV6-2/TRBV6-3	CASSYGNSYEQYF	TGTGCCAGCAGTTACGGGAACTCCTACGAGCAGTACTTC
TRBJ1-6	few	.	TRBV10-1	CASSAGTSRAYEQYF	TGCGCCAGCAGCGCCGGGACTAGCAGAGCCTACGAGCAGTACTTT
TRBJ2-2	.	.	TRBV10-3	CAMGLRAASTGALFF	TGTGCCATGGGCCTCCGGGCTGCGAGCACCGGGGCGCTGTTTTTT
TRBJ2-1	.	.	TRBV11-3	CASSLVSTGPFNEQFF	TGTGCCAGCAGCTTAGTCTCCACCGGACCCTTCAATGAGCAGTTCTTC
TRBJ2-2	many	.	TRBV6-5	CASSSWNTGELFF	TGTGCCAGCAGTTCCTGGAACACCGGGGAGCTGTTTTTT
TRBJ1-6	few	TRBD1	TRBV7-3	CASSSDRASPLHF	TGTGCCAGCAGCTCAGACAGGGCATCACCCCTCCACTTT
TRBJ2-3	many	TRBD1	TRBV27	CASSLRGQGLDTQYF	TGTGCCAGCAGTTTAAGGGGACAGGGGTTGGATACGCAGTATTTT
TRBJ2-7	few	TRBD2	TRBV7-6	CASSRFSGPSYEQYF	TGTGCCAGCAGTCGTTTTAGCGGGCCCTCCTACGAGCAGTACTTC
TRBJ2-5	.	.	TRBV6-1	CASSEAPGPPKEQYF	TGTGCCAGCAGTGAAGCGCCAGGTCCCCCCAAAGAGCAGTACTTC
TRBJ2-3	.	.	TRBV27	CASRGIGTRLTETQYF	TGTGCCAGCAGGGGAATCGGGACACGCCTCACAGAGACGCAGTATTTC
TRBJ2-3	many	TRBD1	TRBV24-1	CATGQGSTDTQYF	TGTGCCACCGGACAGGGCAGCACAGATACGCAGTATTTT
TRBJ1-2	.	.	TRBV20-1	CSASQGNRFRYTF	TGCAGTGCTAGTCAAGGGAACAGGTTCCGCTACACCTTC
TRBJ1-1	few	.	TRBV15	CATSRVRGVHEAFF	TGTGCCACCAGCAGAGTACGGGGAGTTCATGAAGCTTTCTTT
TRBJ2-4	.	.	TRBV28	CASSLRRGVKDIQYF	TGTGCCAGCAGTTTGCGTCGGGGAGTCAAAGATATTCAGTACTTC
TRBJ2-3	few	.	TRBV6-1	CARRLQAGSTGAQYF	TGTGCCAGGAGACTCCAGGCCGGGAGCACCGGGGCGCAGTATTTT
TRBJ2-7	many	TRBD2	TRBV6-1	CASSESGNLYEQYF	TGTGCCAGCAGTGAAAGCGGGAATCTTTACGAGCAGTACTTC
TRBJ2-5	.	TRBD1	TRBV10-2	CASKSTGVQETQYF	TGCGCCAGCAAATCGACAGGGGTACAAGAGACCCAGTACTTC
TRBJ2-4	.	.	TRBV4-1	CASSQGLRGTGQGNIQYF	TGCGCCAGCAGCCAAGGTTTAAGAGGGACGGGTCAGGGAAACATTCAGTACTTC
TRBJ2-7	medium-sized	TRBD1	TRBV6-1	CASSERTGQGGIEQYF	TGTGCCAGCAGTGAAAGGACGGGACAGGGAGGCATCGAGCAGTACTTC
TRBJ2-5	.	.	TRBV27	CASSFVTSGGSTQNF	TGTGCCAGCAGTTTTGTGACCAGTGGGGGCAGCACCCAGAACTTC
TRBJ1-5	.	.	TRBV28	CASSPHRGYSNQPQHF	TGTGCCAGCAGTCCCCATAGGGGATATAGCAATCAGCCCCAGCATTTT
TRBJ2-3	.	.	TRBV6-4	CASGGGGGSQETQYF	TGTGCCAGCGGTGGGGGGGGCGGGAGCCAAGAGACGCAGTATTTT
TRBJ2-1	.	TRBD2	TRBV18	CASSPLAGENNEQFF	TGTGCCAGCTCACCACTAGCGGGAGAGAACAATGAGCAGTTCTTC
TRBJ1-1	.	.	TRBV15	CATSEPGFTEAFF	TGTGCCACCAGCGAGCCAGGTTTCACTGAAGCTTTCTTT
TRBJ2-4	.	.	TRBV6-1	CARGLGAKNIQYF	TGTGCCAGGGGGCTGGGAGCCAAAAATATTCAGTATTTC
TRBJ2-5	.	.	TRBV10-1	CGSGEAGKETQYF	TGCGGGAGCGGTGAGGCGGGAAAAGAGACGCAGTACTTC
TRBJ2-1	few	.	TRBV6-1	CASSELGGQFF	TGTGCCAGCAGTGAATTGGGGGGGCAGTTCTTC
TRBJ2-1	many	TRBD2	TRBV6-1	CASSEAGTSFYNEQFF	TGTGCCAGCAGTGAAGCCGGGACTAGCTTTTACAATGAGCAGTTCTTC
TRBJ2-5	once	TRBD2	TRBV12-3/TRBV12-4	CALRGCGRVGTGSSGQETQYF	TGTGCCTTACGGGGCTGCGGGAGGGTGGGTACTGGAAGCAGTGGCCAAGAGACCCAGTACTTC
TRBJ2-5	.	.	TRBV5-6	CASSPGHGWAQYF	TGTGCCAGCAGCCCCGGACACGGTTGGGCCCAGTACTTC
TRBJ2-4	.	.	TRBV6-1	CASSDQGVRATNIQYF	TGTGCCAGCAGTGACCAGGGCGTGAGGGCCACAAACATTCAGTACTTC
TRBJ2-5	medium-sized	TRBD2	TRBV6-6	CASRSGGSETQYF	TGTGCCAGCAGGTCGGGAGGATCGGAGACCCAGTACTTC
TRBJ2-2	.	TRBD1	TRBV28	CASSMTGGPPGELFF	TGTGCCAGCAGCATGACAGGGGGCCCCCCCGGGGAGCTGTTTTTT
TRBJ2-2	.	.	TRBV10-3	CAITHTVSTEALYF	TGTGCCATCACTCACACAGTGAGCACAGAGGCGCTGTATTTT
TRBJ2-1	few	TRBD1	TRBV20-1	CSGNSQGAEQFF	TGCAGTGGGAACTCACAGGGGGCTGAGCAGTTCTTC
TRBJ1-1	.	.	TRBV6-1	CASRIRGTEAFF	TGTGCCAGCAGGATCAGGGGCACTGAAGCTTTCTTT
TRBJ2-7	many	.	TRBV6-1	CASTRGRQSYEQYF	TGTGCCAGCACCAGAGGAAGACAATCCTACGAGCAGTACTTC
TRBJ2-5	many	.	TRBV6-5	CASSYSGGGGETQYF	TGTGCCAGCAGTTACTCAGGGGGGGGGGGGGAGACCCAGTACTTC
TRBJ2-5	many	.	TRBV10-1	CASSESVSETQYF	TGCGCCAGCAGTGAGTCGGTGTCAGAGACCCAGTACTTC
TRBJ2-2	.	.	TRBV6-1	CASSGLEAGSTGKLFF	TGTGCCAGCAGTGGCCTCGAGGCTGGGAGCACCGGTAAGCTGTTTTTT
TRBJ2-1	.	.	TRBV27	CASSLSRGVGRNEQFF	TGTGCCAGCAGTTTATCGAGGGGTGTGGGGCGCAATGAGCAGTTCTTC
TRBJ2-4	once	.	TRBV7-2	CASSSRQGENTQYF	TGTGCCAGCAGCAGTCGCCAGGGTGAAAACACTCAGTACTTC
TRBJ2-7	many	TRBD2	TRBV6-5	CASSYGPGGPGEQYF	TGTGCCAGCAGTTACGGGCCGGGAGGGCCAGGGGAGCAGTACTTC
TRBJ1-1	.	.	TRBV14	CASSRRPGEVGAFF	TGTGCCAGCAGCCGTCGCCCGGGGGAGGTAGGAGCTTTCTTT
TRBJ2-1	many	.	TRBV10-3	CAISGGLGINEQFF	TGTGCCATCAGCGGGGGCCTTGGGATTAATGAGCAGTTCTTC
TRBJ2-3	.	.	TRBV10-1	CASSEGQGSTDTQYF	TGCGCCAGCAGTGAGGGGCAGGGGAGCACAGATACGCAGTATTTT
TRBJ2-3	many	TRBD2	TRBV15	CATSRDLRLLAGMTDTQYF	TGTGCCACCAGCAGAGATCTCCGCTTACTAGCGGGAATGACAGATACGCAGTATTTT
TRBJ2-3	medium-sized	.	TRBV6-1	CASRDDRIKPDTQYF	TGTGCCAGCAGGGATGACAGGATCAAGCCAGATACGCAGTATTTT
TRBJ2-4	.	.	TRBV25-1	CAGGVGGRHEAIQYF	TGTGCCGGGGGTGTCGGGGGCCGCCACGAGGCGATTCAGTACTTC
TRBJ2-3	.	.	TRBV11-2	CASRDEGGRVTDMQYF	TGTGCCAGCCGCGACGAGGGGGGGAGAGTCACAGACATGCAGTATTTT
TRBJ2-3	.	TRBD2	TRBV10-3	CATWLREANTGALYF	TGTGCCACCTGGTTGCGGGAGGCGAACACCGGGGCGCTGTATTTT
TRBJ2-1	many	TRBD2	TRBV6-2/TRBV6-3	CASSYSGLAGIYNEQFF	TGTGCCAGCAGTTACAGTGGACTAGCGGGCATCTACAATGAGCAGTTCTTC